The 22 T cell receptor beta chains below come from one sample, sequenced in a study of tumor-infiltrating lymphocytes in primary liver carcinoma. Unsorted bulk tissue of roughly 20-31 mg yielded co-extracted RNA and DNA. Reverse transcription of approximately 520 ng total RNA with a constant-region primer produced TCR beta cDNA. Researchers made the TCR beta libraries by running three nested multiplex PCR rounds with slightly modified ARM-PCR. The study ran its first two PCR rounds for 9 to 10 cycles each, using TRBV1-TRBV30 forward primers and a C-beta reverse primer. One entry per CDR3 protein, called by TCRdb with MiXCR from the multiplex PCR reads. The sample contains about 210,000 distinct CDR3 sequences, around 85% of which appear only once. Sample: tumor tissue from primary liver carcinoma. These receptors were collected from a middle-aged man with primary liver carcinoma and hepatitis B virus infection.

For this clonotype: The junction departs from the called germline gene at one end, perhaps through a read error. This chain uses TRBV7-9 with TRBJ2-1; D perhaps matches TRBD2 (6 bases). Per germline, CDR1 SEHNR and CDR2 FQNEAQ (reference sequence). This CDR3 is 16 amino acids long. CDR3 residues: CANSPDGGIKDNEQFF. As DNA, the CDR3 is TGTGCCAACAGCCCAGATGGGGGGATTAAAGACAATGAGCAGTTCTTC.

About this clonotype: A junction boundary mismatches the germline segment, possibly from a read error. The chain recombines TRBV12-3 or TRBV12-4 with TRBJ2-2; tentative D call: TRBD2 (5 bases). This CDR3 has 11 residues. The CDR3 region has the DNA TGTGCCAGCAGTTCCCTGAGGGAGTTGTTTTTT. Its protein product is CASSSLRELFF.

Notes on this clonotype: No conserved phenylalanine or tryptophan is present at the end of the CDR3, so a read error is the likely explanation. The J gene is TRBJ2-1, the V gene TRBV20-1; no definite D call. The CDR3 extends over 14 amino acids. Germline loops: CDR1 DFQATT, CDR2 SNEGSKA (reference sequence). Between the trimmed V and J ends, which lost 4 bases and 6 bases, there was a span of 16 bases. Here the CDR3 DNA reads TGCAGTGCTAACGCGATGGCTGGACGCAATGAGCAGTTCTTA. The encoded protein is CSANAMAGRNEQFL.

Details on this clonotype: This is likely a read error, given that the CDR3 carries no conserved phenylalanine or tryptophan at its end. The V and J genes are TRBV29-1 and TRBJ2-3; 7 nucleotides match TRBD2. The germline V gene has CDR1 SQVTM and CDR2 ANQGSEA. There are 15 residues in the CDR3. In DNA, the CDR3 is TGTAGCGCTAGGGGAGGGGACTTCTTCACAGATACGCAGTATATT. It translates to CSARGGDFFTDTQYI.

Details on this clonotype: The junction shows a germline mismatch at one end, possibly a read error. The chain recombines TRBV6-1 with TRBJ1-4, with D hard to call. Germline CDR1 and CDR2: MNHNS and SASEGT. The CDR3 totals 16 residues. CDR3 nucleotides: TGTGTCAGCAGTGAAGCGGGTATCGCAACTAATGAAAAACTGTTTTTT. Translation gives CVSSEAGIATNEKLFF.

A remark on this clonotype: A junction boundary mismatches the germline segment, possibly from a read error. The chain is built from TRBV29-1 and TRBJ2-6, with D hard to call. The CDR3 consists of 15 residues. The germline CDR1 and CDR2 sequences are SQVTM and ANQGSEA. As DNA, the CDR3 is TGCAGAGTTGGTGCGGCAGACTCTGGGGCCAACGTCCTGACTTTC. Translation gives CRVGAADSGANVLTF.

A note on this clonotype: One junction end does not reproduce the germline sequence, and a read error may be involved. The chain employs TRBV10-3 and TRBJ2-5, with a possible D match to TRBD2 (7 bases). This CDR3 is 14 amino acids long. Germline-derived CDR1 and CDR2 are ENHRY and SYGVKD. CDR3 sequence: CDIGGGVLQETQYF. CDR3 nucleotide sequence: TGTGACATCGGAGGGGGGGTCCTACAAGAGACCCAGTACTTC.

As for this clonotype: The CDR3 end shows no conserved phenylalanine or tryptophan, and so a read error is likely. This chain uses TRBV6-6 with TRBJ1-1; the match to TRBD1 covers 9 bases. The trim removed 7 bases at V and 1 base at J, leaving 10 bases unmatched. CDR1 and CDR2 from the germline V gene are MNHNY and SVGAGI (reference sequence). The CDR3 spans 16 residues. The DNA of the CDR3 is TGTGCCAGCAACATATTTATGACAGGGGGGAACACTGAAGCTTTCCTT. Its translation: CASNIFMTGGNTEAFL.

Notes on this clonotype: The conserved final phenylalanine or tryptophan is absent from the CDR3, which likely points to a read error. The DNA is left out, because the CDR3 cannot be placed on it with certainty; the CDR3 is given as TCRdb lists it. This chain uses TRBV7-8 with TRBJ2-7. Ends included, the CDR3 has 11 residues. Germline V gene sequence: CDR1 SGHVS, CDR2 FQNEAQ. This chain's CDR3 is CASSLSYKQYY.

A word on this clonotype: Because it lacks the conserved phenylalanine or tryptophan at the end, this CDR3 is likely a read error. CDR3 residues: CASKDRGGQPQHY. As DNA, the CDR3 is TGTGCCAGCAAGGACAGGGGGGGACAGCCCCAGCATTAT. The chain has TRBV6-2 or TRBV6-3 and TRBJ1-5; 10 bases agree with TRBD1. Germline loops: CDR1 MNHEY, CDR2 SVGEGT. V dropped 7 bases and J dropped 7; count of bases not matched to a gene: 4. The length of the CDR3 is 13 residues.

This clonotype was observed a single time. At one end, the junction sequence differs from germline, possibly due to a read error. The chain joins TRBV11-3 to TRBJ2-1, with 10 bases matching TRBD2. Germline-derived CDR1 and CDR2 are SGHNT and YENEEA. The CDR3 is 16 amino acids. CDR3 amino acids: CASNTGTSELYNKQFF. CDR3 nucleotide sequence: TGTGCCAGCAACACCGGGACTAGCGAGCTATACAATAAGCAGTTCTTC.

On this clonotype: One end of the junction does not line up with germline, which may come from a read error. The rearrangement joins TRBV19 to TRBJ1-1; the D is unclear. The CDR3 extends over 14 amino acids. Germline loops: CDR1 LNHDA, CDR2 SQIVND (reference sequence). CDR3 sequence reads: CASSIWALYTETFF. The DNA of the CDR3 is TGTGCCAGTAGTATCTGGGCGTTGTACACTGAAACTTTCTTT.

As regards this clonotype: A clone one base away is much larger, so this may be a read error. The genes are TRBV30 and TRBJ2-1; 14 positions match TRBD2. Germline loops: CDR1 GTSNPN, CDR2 SVGIG (reference sequence). The CDR3 has 17 residues. V lost 5 bases to trimming and J lost 7 bases; unmatched junction nucleotides: 13. CDR3 DNA sequence: TGTGCCTGGTGTGCCCTGGGACTAGCGGGAGAAAGGAATGAGCAGTTCTTC. Its translation: CAWCALGLAGERNEQFF.

This clonotype showed up just a few times. The chain links TRBV10-3 to TRBJ2-7; 9 bases are a match to TRBD2. CDR3 length: 17 residues. Per germline, CDR1 ENHRY and CDR2 SYGVKD. As DNA, the CDR3 is TGTGCTGTCAGTGAGTCGACATCTAGCGGGGTACCCTACGAGCAGTACTTC. Its translation is CAVSESTSSGVPYEQYF.

In the case of this clonotype: No conserved phenylalanine or tryptophan is present at the end of the CDR3, so a read error is the likely explanation. The chain couples TRBV11-1 to TRBJ2-1; no clear D. Germline CDR1 reads SGHAT; CDR2 reads FQDESV (reference sequence). The CDR3 runs 16 residues. Between the trimmed V and J ends, which lost 4 bases and 6 bases, there was a span of 19 bases. The CDR3 spells CASSSSSVLSFNEQFL. CDR3 DNA sequence: TGTGCCAGCAGCTCCTCCTCTGTCCTCTCTTTCAATGAGCAGTTCTTA.

Comment on this clonotype: This clone may be a read error of a much larger clone one base away. Likely a read error: the CDR3 ends without its conserved phenylalanine or tryptophan. The J gene is TRBJ2-7, the V gene TRBV7-9, with TRBD2 as a possible D gene (6 bases). CDR3 size: 12 residues. Germline CDR1 SEHNR, CDR2 FQNEAQ (reference sequence). V lost 3 bases to trimming and J lost 4 bases, with 7 bases between them. The CDR3 sequence: CASSLTSYEQYL. Here the CDR3 DNA reads TGTGCCAGCAGCTTGACTAGTTACGAGCAGTACCTC.

This clonotype was seen more than once but under ten times. Since the CDR3 does not end with the conserved phenylalanine or tryptophan, this likely comes from a read error. It is unclear where the CDR3 begins or ends on the DNA, so no DNA is shown, and the CDR3 is as TCRdb lists it. The V call is TRBV5-5, the J call TRBJ2-7; the table's TRBD1 call for D was not verified on the DNA. CDR1 and CDR2 (germline): SGHKS, YYEKEE (reference sequence). From its first to its last residue, the CDR3 has 14 amino acids. This CDR3 reads CASGATGQLYEQYL.

This clonotype came up a few times. This chain uses TRBV7-9 with TRBJ1-4, with a tentative D call TRBD1 (5 bases). The CDR3 totals 17 residues. Germline CDR1 and CDR2: SEHNR and FQNEAQ (reference sequence). Trimming shortened V by 1 base and J by 2 bases, and 14 bases separated the two germline ends. The CDR3 sequence is CASSLDKGRGTNEKLFF. The CDR3 DNA follows: TGTGCCAGCAGCTTAGACAAGGGGCGTGGGACTAATGAAAAACTGTTTTTT.

This clonotype was picked up many times. The chain employs TRBV30 and TRBJ1-6, with D maybe TRBD1 (6 bases). Germline V gene lookup returns CDR1 GTSNPN and CDR2 SVGIG (reference sequence). Trimming pared 4 bases from V and 9 bases from J, leaving 16 bases between. The CDR3 runs to 14 residues. The CDR3 here is CAWKSDRFRSPLHF. DNA for the CDR3: TGTGCCTGGAAGTCTGACAGGTTTCGTTCACCCCTCCACTTT.

The rearrangement uses TRBV29-1 and TRBJ2-4, with 7 nucleotides matching TRBD2. Germline CDR1 SQVTM, CDR2 ANQGSEA. The CDR3 is 16 residues long. Trimming cost V 8 bases and J 13 bases; bases outside gene matches: 26. The CDR3 DNA follows: TGCAGCATCGGGACGGGGGACGAGACTAGCACAGATACGCAGTACTTC. Protein: CSIGTGDETSTDTQYF. Full variable domain (outside the CDR3, taken from reference TRBV29-1 and TRBJ2-4): SAVISQKPSRDICQRGTSLTIQCQVDSQVTMMFWYRQQPGQSLTLIATANQGSEATYESGFVIDKFPISRPNLTFSTLTVSNMSPEDSSIYLCSIGTGDETSTDTQYFGAGTRLSVL.

This clonotype was detected once. J is TRBJ2-4 and V is TRBV12-3 or TRBV12-4, with D perhaps TRBD1 or TRBD2 (5 bases each). The ends were cut back, 9 bases at V and 0 bases at J, with 24 bases in the middle. The CDR3 totals 18 residues. The CDR3 DNA reads TGTGCCAGATCCTTCCGGGACGGGGCTTTTCTAGCCAAAAACATTCAGTACTTC. This gives the protein CARSFRDGAFLAKNIQYF.

Regarding this clonotype: In this CDR3 the conserved last residue, phenylalanine or tryptophan, is missing, so a read error is likely. This chain links TRBV5-5 with TRBJ1-5; D is possibly TRBD1 (6 bases). V was pared by 8 bases and J by 6 bases, with 18 bases between. The CDR3 has 14 amino acids. CDR1 and CDR2 (germline): SGHKS, YYEKEE (reference sequence). The CDR3 region has the DNA TGTGCCAGTAGCAGCGGGGGGGCAGGTCAGCCCCAGCATTCT. It is translated as CASSSGGAGQPQHS.